The 17 T cell receptor beta chains reported below all come from one sample, sequenced in a study of patients and donors after allogeneic stem cell transplantation. Each CDR3 protein gets one entry after TCRdb re-called the RT-PCR reads with MiXCR. The data show roughly 960,000 distinct CDR3 sequences, with roughly 18% seen just once and about 6% held by the top ten. Sequenced input: blood, either unsorted or a sorted T cell fraction (not recorded which). Receptors originate from a human donor who was either an allogeneic HSCT recipient or a stem cell or donor lymphocyte infusion donor (not recorded which). It is not recorded whose cells these are; they may come from a transplant donor.

The gene calls are TRBV21-1 and TRBJ2-3; no check of the table's D call, TRBD2, against the DNA was made. TRBV21-1 is a known pseudogene. This CDR3 comprises 16 residues. CDR3 amino acids: CASSVRLAGGTDTQYF. In DNA form, the CDR3 reads TGTGCCAGCAGCGTACGACTAGCGGGGGGCACAGATACGCAGTATTTT.

This clonotype was seen only a few times. The chain recombines TRBV20-1 with TRBJ2-2; 8 bases match TRBD2. The CDR3 contains 15 residues. In germline, CDR1 is DFQATT, CDR2 SNEGSKA (reference sequence). The ends lost 3 bases at V and 1 base at J; junction bases unmatched: 4. This CDR3 reads CSASPAGVNTGELFF. The CDR3 DNA follows: TGCAGTGCTAGCCCAGCGGGGGTGAACACCGGGGAGCTGTTTTTT.

This clonotype was counted a few times. The CDR3 DNA reads as TGTGCCAGCAGCTTAGGTTCGACCAATCAGCCCCAGCATTTT. The encoded protein is CASSLGSTNQPQHF. This chain links TRBV7-6 with TRBJ1-5, with D unclear. CDR1 SGHVS and CDR2 FNYEAQ come from the germline V gene. The CDR3 is 14 amino acids. Trimming took off 1 base at V and 3 bases at J, with 7 bases between the two ends.

V and J are TRBV9 and TRBJ1-1; D call uncertain. V was trimmed by 3 bases and J by 7 bases, leaving 16 bases between them. The CDR3 has 14 residues. In germline, CDR1 is SGDLS, CDR2 YYNGEE. The CDR3 DNA sequence: TGTGCCAGCAGCGCCTCGCTGGAGAGAGGTGAAGCTTTCTTT. It is translated as CASSASLERGEAFF.

This clonotype has at least ten counts. The gene calls are TRBV29-1 and TRBJ1-1, with D possibly TRBD1 on 6 matching bases. The CDR3 has 13 amino acids. The ends were cut back, 7 bases at V and 2 bases at J, with 14 bases in the middle. The V gene's germline CDR1 is SQVTM and CDR2 ANQGSEA. CDR3 nucleotides: TGCAGCGCTGTCGACAGGATCAACACTGAAGCTTTCTTT. Translation gives CSAVDRINTEAFF.

This clonotype has a handful of counts. The rearrangement uses TRBV12-3 or TRBV12-4 and TRBJ1-2; D possibly corresponds to TRBD1 (6 bases). This CDR3 comprises 13 residues. V lost 6 bases and J lost 6, with 14 bases in between. CDR3 DNA sequence: TGTGCCAGCAGAACCCCAGGGGTGCATGGCTACACCTTC. This sequence encodes CASRTPGVHGYTF.

The gene calls are TRBV6-2 or TRBV6-3 and TRBJ2-1; D not resolved. The CDR3 loop spans 14 amino acids. V dropped 4 bases and J dropped 6 bases, with 13 bases sitting between them. CDR1 MNHEY and CDR2 SVGEGT come from the germline V gene. CDR3 DNA sequence: TGTGCCAGCAGTTTCCGGACGGCTGTCAATGAGCAGTTCTTC. It encodes CASSFRTAVNEQFF.

In its sample, this clonotype was seen a few times. J is TRBJ2-7 and V is TRBV28; 8 bases match TRBD1. This CDR3 comprises 15 residues. The V segment lost 3 bases and the J segment 7 bases; nucleotides outside the gene matches: 11. The germline CDR1 and CDR2 sequences are MDHEN and SYDVKM. The CDR3 loop is CASSFRSRQGREQYF. The CDR3 nucleotides are TGTGCCAGCAGTTTTCGATCGAGACAGGGGAGAGAGCAGTACTTC. Variable domain in full (rest from reference TRBV28 and TRBJ2-7): DVKVTQSSRYLVKRTGEKVFLECVQDMDHENMFWYRQDPGLGLRLIYFSYDVKMKEKGDIPEGYSVSREKKERFSLILESASTNQTSMYLCASSFRSRQGREQYFGPGTRLTVT.

This clonotype appeared a few times. The rearrangement links TRBV7-2 to TRBJ2-3; D is unresolved. The length of the CDR3 is 15 residues. CDR1 is SGHTA and CDR2 is FQGNSA in the germline V gene. Deletions cut 4 bases from V and 6 bases from J, with 17 bases between. The DNA for the CDR3 is TGTGCCAGCAGCTACGTCCCCCTAACGGAGGATACGCAGTATTTT. It encodes CASSYVPLTEDTQYF.

The chain uses TRBV19 and TRBJ1-1; TRBD1 aligns across 9 bases. The CDR3 extends over 15 amino acids. After removal of 5 bases from V and 4 bases from J, the junction contained 8 bases not matched to a gene. In germline, CDR1 is LNHDA, CDR2 SQIVND (reference sequence). The CDR3 spells CASSSPGQGSTEAFF. The DNA of the CDR3 is TGTGCCAGTAGTTCGCCGGGACAGGGAAGCACTGAAGCTTTCTTT.

This clonotype occurred many times. DNA for the CDR3: TGTGCCAGCAGTACACGACAGAGGACTGAAGCTTTCTTT. Encoded protein: CASSTRQRTEAFF. The chain couples TRBV12-3 or TRBV12-4 to TRBJ1-1, with D possibly being TRBD1 (5 bases). Trimming left V 5 bases short and J 5 bases short, with 12 bases between. The CDR3 has 13 amino acids.

The chain employs TRBV12-3 or TRBV12-4 and TRBJ2-5; possibly TRBD1 for D (6 bases). This CDR3 is 14 amino acids long. V was pared by 7 bases and J by 5 bases, with 17 bases between. For the CDR3, the DNA is TGTGCCAGCACCCTCTACAGGGAATTGGAGACCCAGTACTTC. Protein: CASTLYRELETQYF.

This clonotype was seen a few times. The chain combines TRBV20-1 with TRBJ2-1; D not resolved. The V end was cut by 3 bases, the J end by 4 bases, with 7 bases between. Germline V CDR1 and CDR2: DFQATT, SNEGSKA (reference sequence). There are 12 residues in the CDR3. CDR3 amino acids: CSASLRYNEQFF. The CDR3 DNA follows: TGCAGTGCTAGTTTGCGGTACAATGAGCAGTTCTTC.

Only a few counts were recorded for this clonotype. The CDR3 DNA is TGCGCCAGCAGCCTAAGACTGACAGGGAGTGAGCAGTTCTTC. It yields the protein CASSLRLTGSEQFF. V and J are TRBV4-3 and TRBJ2-1; TRBD1 matches at 7 bases. The CDR3 contains 14 residues. V shed 4 bases and J 9 bases; nucleotides not matched to a gene: 9. CDR1 LGHNA and CDR2 YSLEER come from the germline V gene.

The chain carries TRBV7-7 and TRBJ1-4; D uncertain. The CDR3 is 16 amino acids. V was clipped by 0 bases and J by 7 bases, with 15 bases between them. Germline V gives CDR1 SSHAT, CDR2 FNYEAQ (reference sequence). CDR3 nucleotides: TGTGCCAGCAGCTTAGCGCTGAGGAACCCTGGTGAAAAACTGTTTTTT. Translating it yields CASSLALRNPGEKLFF.

This clonotype was counted between two and nine times. This chain links TRBV5-1 with TRBJ2-1, with 11 bases identical to TRBD2. The germline CDR1 and CDR2 sequences are SGHRS and YFSETQ. Trimming took 2 bases from V and 0 from J; bases not matched to a gene: 13. This CDR3 is 20 amino acids long. CDR3 residues: CASSLVAGGPSSSSYNEQFF. Written as DNA, the CDR3 is TGCGCCAGCAGCTTAGTAGCGGGAGGGCCGTCTTCGAGCTCCTACAATGAGCAGTTCTTC.

The chain combines TRBV5-6 with TRBJ1-1; no definite D call. Trimming removed 2 bases from V and 3 bases from J, with 14 bases in between. The CDR3 contains 15 residues. CDR1 is SGHDT and CDR2 is YYEEEE in the germline V gene. The CDR3 loop is CASSFGPSHDTEAFF. The CDR3 nucleotides read TGTGCCAGCAGCTTCGGGCCATCCCACGACACTGAAGCTTTCTTT.